This TCR beta chain was retrieved from a study of T cells in Graves' hyperthyroidism and ophthalmopathy. In its sample, this clonotype was seen many times. The investigators amplified TCR beta CDR3 regions from RNA transcripts. First-round RT-PCR with HTBI primers amplified the TCR CDR3 region. TCRdb called the multiplex PCR reads again in MiXCR, with one record for every CDR3 protein. Of about 600,000 distinct CDR3 sequences listed, approximately 15% are singletons. Per the germline V gene, CDR1 is MNHNS and CDR2 is SASEGT. The V gene lost 4 bases and the J gene lost 0 bases, with 6 bases spanning the gap. The CDR3 runs 13 residues.

The sample consisted of blood. V is TRBV6-1 and J is TRBJ1-1; D is unclear. This receptor was obtained from a woman in her forties with Graves' ophthalmopathy. CDR3 amino acids: CASSANMNTEAFF. Written as DNA, the CDR3 is TGTGCCAGCAGTGCCAACATGAACACTGAAGCTTTCTTT.